This passage covers 32 T cell receptor beta chains from one sample sequenced in a study of radiotherapy plus CTLA-4 blockade in lung cancer. Data came from immunoSEQ multiplex PCR; TCRdb stores just in-frame clones and leaves some out. The table records about 60,000 clones, 77% of them present only once. The sample in question was peripheral blood, obtained from a patient treated with radiotherapy plus ipilimumab. The receptors here all came from a human donor with non-small cell lung cancer who had a partial response to radiotherapy plus ipilimumab.

J is TRBJ1-1 and V is TRBV19, with 9 nucleotides matching TRBD1. From germline, CDR1 is LNHDA and CDR2 SQIVND (reference sequence). The CDR3 extends over 17 amino acids. Trimming cost V 4 bases and J 10 bases; bases outside gene matches: 19. The CDR3 protein is CASSKPGQGPPRVPAFF. CDR3 nucleotides: TGTGCCAGTAGTAAACCGGGACAGGGACCTCCAAGAGTGCCAGCTTTCTTT.

The count of this clone is one. This chain joins TRBV2 and TRBJ1-5; D possibly corresponds to TRBD1 (5 bases). Germline assignment: CDR1 SNHLY and CDR2 FYNNEI. The CDR3 has 15 residues. V was trimmed by 3 bases and J by 7 bases, leaving 16 bases between them. CDR3 DNA: TGTGCCAGCAGTGAGGAGGGGCGCAGAGAACAGCCCCAGCATTTT. Amino acids: CASSEEGRREQPQHF.

CDR3 DNA: TGTGCCAGCGGGACAACTTCGGGTGAGCAGTTCTTC. The encoded protein is CASGTTSGEQFF. The J gene is TRBJ2-1, the V gene TRBV27; D is perhaps TRBD1 (6 bases). This CDR3 is 12 amino acids long. Germline-derived CDR1 and CDR2 are MNHEY and SMNVEV (reference sequence). V was cut by 8 bases and J by 9 bases, with 14 bases left in between.

V gene TRBV9 combines with J gene TRBJ1-3, with D unresolved. Germline-derived CDR1 and CDR2 are SGDLS and YYNGEE. The CDR3 length is 16 residues. Trimming pared 0 bases from V and 0 bases from J, leaving 10 bases between. CDR3 loop: CASSVAPGSSGNTIYF. CDR3 coding DNA: TGTGCCAGCAGCGTAGCTCCCGGTAGCTCTGGAAACACCATATATTTT.

V usage is TRBV10-2 and J usage is TRBJ2-1; D is perhaps TRBD2 (5 bases). Trimming stripped 8 bases from V and 10 bases from J, with 9 bases between. The CDR3 is 10 amino acids. Per the germline V gene, CDR1 is WSHSY and CDR2 is SAAADI. The CDR3 DNA sequence: TGCGCCAGCTGGTCTAGCGAGCAGTTCTTC. It translates to CASWSSEQFF.

The chain combines TRBV7-9 with TRBJ2-3; perhaps TRBD2 as D (6 bases). V lost 5 bases and J 4 bases, leaving 13 bases between the germline ends. The CDR3 loop spans 14 amino acids. CDR1 is SEHNR and CDR2 is FQNEAQ in the germline V gene (reference sequence). The CDR3 DNA sequence: TGTGCCAGCAGCCCAGGGTCGGGAGCAGATACGCAGTATTTT. Translating it yields CASSPGSGADTQYF.

The chain is built from TRBV5-1 and TRBJ2-7; a weak D match, TRBD1 (7 bases). The length of the CDR3 is 14 residues. Trimming took 4 bases from V and 2 from J, leaving 13 bases between them. The germline CDR1 and CDR2 sequences are SGHRS and YFSETQ. Here the CDR3 DNA reads TGCGCCAGCAGCGGGAGGACAGGAACCTACGAGCAGTACTTC. Its translation: CASSGRTGTYEQYF.

V gene TRBV19 combines with J gene TRBJ2-7; TRBD2 matches at 9 bases. Germline CDR1 LNHDA, CDR2 SQIVND (reference sequence). V shed 5 bases, J shed 2 bases, and the junction held 4 bases outside the gene matches. The CDR3 extends over 14 amino acids. The CDR3 sequence is CASSYSGRAYEQYF. The CDR3 coding sequence is TGTGCCAGTAGTTATAGCGGGAGAGCCTACGAGCAGTACTTC.

This clone showed up just a few times. The gene calls are TRBV5-1 and TRBJ2-7, with D maybe TRBD1 (5 bases). Between the trimmed V and J ends, which lost 2 bases and 6 bases, there was a span of 9 bases. Germline V CDR1 and CDR2: SGHRS, YFSETQ. This CDR3 region has 12 residues. CDR3 nucleotide sequence: TGCGCCAGCAGCTTCCAGGGATCCGAGCAGTACTTC. Translated, it gives CASSFQGSEQYF. Looking up the rest from reference TRBV5-1 and TRBJ2-7 gives the full variable domain: KAGVTQTPRYLIKTRGQQVTLSCSPISGHRSVSWYQQTPGQGLQFLFEYFSETQRNKGNFPGRFSGRQFSNSRSEMNVSTLELGDSALYLCASSFQGSEQYFGPGTRLTVT.

The chain joins TRBV6-1 to TRBJ2-7; possibly TRBD1 for D (6 bases). There are 12 residues in the CDR3. V was pared by 9 bases and J by 4 bases, with 13 bases between. Germline CDR1 MNHNS, CDR2 SASEGT. In nucleotides, the CDR3 is TGTGCCAGTACCGGGACACCTTACGAGCAGTACTTC. It codes for CASTGTPYEQYF.

In DNA, the CDR3 is TGTGCCAGCAGCCTCCAGGGGACAGGGAAGTATGGCTACACCTTC. Its protein product is CASSLQGTGKYGYTF. V usage is TRBV7-3 and J usage is TRBJ1-2; 9 bases are shared with TRBD1. V shed 5 bases and J 5 bases; nucleotides not matched to a gene: 9. Germline loops: CDR1 SGHTA, CDR2 FQGTGA. CDR3 length: 15 amino acids.

This chain links TRBV7-9 with TRBJ2-3; tentative D call: TRBD1 (6 bases). The V gene lost 4 bases and the J gene lost 1 base, with 15 bases spanning the gap. This CDR3 spans 16 amino acids. Germline V lookup: CDR1 SEHNR, CDR2 FQNEAQ (reference sequence). The CDR3 sequence: CASSSEQGPGTDTQYF. The CDR3 DNA sequence: TGTGCCAGCAGCTCGGAGCAGGGGCCAGGCACAGATACGCAGTATTTT.

The chain carries TRBV27 and TRBJ2-7, with TRBD2 identical over 10 bases. The ends lost 4 bases at V and 7 bases at J; junction bases unmatched: 10. The CDR3 has 15 residues. The germline gives CDR1 MNHEY, CDR2 SMNVEV (reference sequence). The CDR3 loop reads CASSYLSSGGVEQYF. In DNA, the CDR3 is TGTGCCAGCAGTTACCTCTCTAGCGGGGGAGTGGAGCAGTACTTC.

The chain carries TRBV11-1 and TRBJ2-7; 11 nucleotides align to TRBD2. The length of the CDR3 is 14 residues. CDR1 and CDR2 (germline): SGHAT, FQDESV (reference sequence). V lost 2 bases and J lost 6; bases outside the gene matches: 3. CDR3 nucleotides: TGTGCCAGCAGCTTACTAGCGGGGGGTAGCGAGCAGTACTTC. Translated, it gives CASSLLAGGSEQYF. The full variable domain, with the rest looked up from reference TRBV11-1 and TRBJ2-7, is EAEVAQSPRYKITEKSQAVAFWCDPISGHATLYWYRQILGQGPELLVQFQDESVVDDSQLPKDRFSAERLKGVDSTLKIQPAELGDSAMYLCASSLLAGGSEQYFGPGTRLTVT.

The chain has TRBV5-4 and TRBJ2-3; 11 bases align to TRBD2. V gave up 4 bases and J gave up 1 base; unmatched junction bases: 5. The CDR3 runs to 16 residues. Per germline, CDR1 SGHNT and CDR2 YYREEE (reference sequence). CDR3 nucleotide sequence: TGTGCCAGCAGCGACCTAGCGGGGGGCGGCACAGATACGCAGTATTTT. Encoded protein: CASSDLAGGGTDTQYF.

The chain links TRBV11-2 to TRBJ1-2; 12 bases map to TRBD1. Germline trimming cut 3 bases from V and 6 bases from J; bases unmatched to any gene: 5. The V gene's germline CDR1 is SGHAT and CDR2 FQNNGV. This CDR3 is 15 amino acids long. Here the CDR3 reads CASSLAGTGGDGYTF. The CDR3 DNA follows: TGTGCCAGCAGCTTGGCCGGGACAGGGGGCGATGGCTACACCTTC.

There are a few counts of this clone. The chain couples TRBV5-4 to TRBJ2-7; 8 bases line up with TRBD1. Germline V gene lookup returns CDR1 SGHNT and CDR2 YYREEE (reference sequence). Trimming took 5 bases from V and 0 from J; bases not matched to a gene: 4. The CDR3 has 14 residues. The CDR3 bases are TGTGCCAGCAGTCAGGGGGCTTACTCCTACGAGCAGTACTTC. Protein sequence: CASSQGAYSYEQYF. The variable domain in full, with the rest retrieved from reference TRBV5-4 and TRBJ2-7, is ETGVTQSPTHLIKTRGQQVTLRCSSQSGHNTVSWYQQALGQGPQFIFQYYREEENGRGNFPPRFSGLQFPNYSSELNVNALELDDSALYLCASSQGAYSYEQYFGPGTRLTVT.

This clone occurred a few times. V usage is TRBV11-3 and J usage is TRBJ2-1; possible D gene TRBD2, 5 bases. Trimming removed 0 bases from V and 8 bases from J, with 11 bases in between. Looked up from germline, CDR1 is SGHNT and CDR2 is YENEEA. This CDR3 region has 14 residues. The CDR3, as DNA: TGTGCCAGCAGCTTAGATAGAGGGAACCATGAGCAGTTCTTC. Its protein product is CASSLDRGNHEQFF.

The chain recombines TRBV25-1 with TRBJ2-2; D is undetermined. In germline, CDR1 is MGHDK, CDR2 SYGVNS. Trimming removed 4 bases at V and 0 bases at J, with 6 bases between. The length of the CDR3 is 14 residues. The CDR3: CASSGAANTGELFF. The CDR3 nucleotides read TGTGCCAGCAGTGGTGCGGCGAACACCGGGGAGCTGTTTTTT.

The gene calls are TRBV6-5 and TRBJ2-7; TRBD1 matches at 8 bases. Germline V gene data show CDR1 as MNHEY and CDR2 as SVGAGI. J was trimmed by 0 bases and V by 6 bases; bases with no gene match: 4. The CDR3 extends over 14 amino acids. CDR3 coding DNA: TGTGCCAGCAGGCGACAGGGGAGCTCCTACGAGCAGTACTTC. Translation gives CASRRQGSSYEQYF.

The V and J genes are TRBV5-1 and TRBJ1-4, with 9 bases that match TRBD1. Germline V gives CDR1 SGHRS, CDR2 YFSETQ. This CDR3 contains 15 residues. V dropped 5 bases and J dropped 6; count of bases not matched to a gene: 8. The CDR3 loop is CASRLQGARDEKLFF. The CDR3 DNA sequence: TGCGCCAGCAGATTACAGGGGGCTCGGGATGAAAAACTGTTTTTT.

The chain's CDR3 is CAWGNTGRNTEAFF. CDR3 coding DNA: TGTGCCTGGGGCAACACAGGGAGGAACACTGAAGCTTTCTTT. The rearrangement uses TRBV30 and TRBJ1-1; tentative D call: TRBD1 (6 bases). CDR3 length equals 14 residues. Germline lookup yields CDR1 GTSNPN and CDR2 SVGIG (reference sequence). Trimming shortened V by 5 bases and J by 1 base, and 14 bases separated the two germline ends.

The genes are TRBV6-1 and TRBJ1-4; TRBD1 matches at 11 bases. The CDR3 is 14 residues long. From germline, CDR1 is MNHNS and CDR2 SASEGT. J lost 7 bases, V lost 6 bases, and 4 bases had no gene match. The chain's CDR3 is CASRTGTGGEKLFF. The CDR3 DNA is TGTGCCAGCAGAACCGGGACAGGGGGTGAAAAACTGTTTTTT.

The chain carries TRBV28 and TRBJ2-3; weak D call: TRBD1 (6 bases). The CDR3 sequence is 16 residues long. Trimming removed 4 bases from V and 2 bases from J, with 16 bases in between. From germline, CDR1 is MDHEN and CDR2 SYDVKM. CDR3 region: CASSSRWGHNTDTQYF. The CDR3 bases are TGTGCCAGCAGTTCCCGATGGGGACATAACACAGATACGCAGTATTTT.

The CDR3 DNA is TGCAGCGGGAGAGGTCAGCCCCAGCATTTT. It specifies CSGRGQPQHF. J is TRBJ1-5 and V is TRBV29-1, with D hard to call. Deletions cut 7 bases from V and 6 bases from J, with 7 bases between. This CDR3 region has 10 residues. Per the germline V gene, CDR1 is SQVTM and CDR2 is ANQGSEA. The variable domain in full, completed from reference TRBV29-1 and TRBJ1-5, reads SAVISQKPSRDICQRGTSLTIQCQVDSQVTMMFWYRQQPGQSLTLIATANQGSEATYESGFVIDKFPISRPNLTFSTLTVSNMSPEDSSIYLCSGRGQPQHFGDGTRLSIL.

This chain connects TRBV4-1 to TRBJ2-5; 9 nucleotides agree with TRBD1. Per germline, CDR1 MGHRA and CDR2 YSYEKL. CDR3 length: 17 residues. J gave up 2 bases and V 2 bases, and 9 bases lay outside the gene matches. The CDR3, as DNA: TGCGCCAGCAGCCAAATCGAACAGGGGGCAGAACAAGAGACCCAGTACTTC. It specifies CASSQIEQGAEQETQYF.

This clone was seen once. The genes are TRBV6-5 and TRBJ2-1; 10 bases fit TRBD1. The V gene's germline CDR1 is MNHEY and CDR2 SVGAGI. CDR3 length: 12 amino acids. Germline trimming cut 8 bases from V and 6 bases from J; bases unmatched to any gene: 1. The CDR3 sequence: CASRTGGNEQFF. Here the CDR3 DNA reads TGTGCCAGCCGGACAGGGGGCAATGAGCAGTTCTTC.

The CDR3 region is CASSLLAGDEQFF. The CDR3 region has the DNA TGTGCCAGCAGCCTACTAGCGGGGGATGAGCAGTTCTTC. This chain joins TRBV6-5 and TRBJ2-1; 11 bases are shared with TRBD2. This CDR3 spans 13 amino acids. V dropped 6 bases and J dropped 8; count of bases not matched to a gene: 3. CDR1 is MNHEY and CDR2 is SVGAGI in the germline V gene.

CDR3 DNA sequence: TGCGCCAGCAGCAGAGAGACAGGGAATCGAAGAAACACCATATATTTT. This gives the protein CASSRETGNRRNTIYF. The rearrangement links TRBV5-1 to TRBJ1-3; 7 bases fit TRBD1. V shed 4 bases and J 5 bases; nucleotides not matched to a gene: 12. This CDR3 region has 16 residues. Germline CDR1 SGHRS, CDR2 YFSETQ. Using reference TRBV5-1 and TRBJ1-3 for the parts outside the CDR3, the full variable domain is KAGVTQTPRYLIKTRGQQVTLSCSPISGHRSVSWYQQTPGQGLQFLFEYFSETQRNKGNFPGRFSGRQFSNSRSEMNVSTLELGDSALYLCASSRETGNRRNTIYFGEGSWLTVV.

The chain has TRBV4-2 and TRBJ2-3, with no clear D. V was pared by 4 bases and J by 0 bases, with 2 bases between. In germline, CDR1 is LGHNA, CDR2 YNFKEQ. The CDR3 length is 12 residues. The CDR3 loop is CASSLSTDTQYF. DNA of the CDR3: TGTGCCAGCAGCCTAAGCACAGATACGCAGTATTTT.

The chain uses TRBV27 and TRBJ1-2, with D tentatively TRBD1 (5 bases). V lost 4 bases to trimming and J lost 4 bases, with 7 bases between them. The CDR3 has 12 residues. From germline, CDR1 is MNHEY and CDR2 SMNVEV (reference sequence). CDR3 sequence reads: CASSSGGYGYTF. The DNA for the CDR3 is TGTGCCAGCAGTTCCGGGGGCTATGGCTACACCTTC.

This chain links TRBV10-2 with TRBJ1-2; possible D gene TRBD1, 5 bases. The germline V gene has CDR1 WSHSY and CDR2 SAAADI. CDR3 length: 14 amino acids. V was shortened by 5 bases and J by 2 bases, with 12 bases between the two germline ends. The CDR3 sequence: CASSSRGENYGYTF. In nucleotides, the CDR3 is TGCGCCAGCAGTTCTCGGGGGGAAAACTATGGCTACACCTTC.